The clone carrying this TCR beta chain was recorded a few times. What it binds is unknown. The sample originates from a study of T cell responses to AZD1222 COVID-19 vaccine. As for the study in general: Pooling covered second doses at about 4 or about 12 weeks. Study-wide points: Two AZD1222 administrations were followed by greater Spike-specific TCR breadth and depth. Most donors were white British and more were female, and clonal diversity was possibly underestimated. Unmutated regions of variants are reportedly targeted by nearly half of spike-specific TCRs.

TCRdb keeps only in-frame clones here, not all; method: immunoSEQ multiplex PCR. The table includes about 68,000 clones, more than 70% detected once. Germline CDR1 KGHSH, CDR2 LQKENI. This CDR3 is built from 14 residues. V lost 3 bases, J lost 2 bases, and 11 bases lay in between. This chain links TRBV18 with TRBJ2-7; D remains unclear. Here the sequenced sample was peripheral blood, taken on day 0 of AZD1222 vaccination. The sequence was collected from an adult in good health. CDR3 sequence: CASSPAAQTYEQYF. The CDR3 DNA reads TGTGCCAGCTCACCGGCAGCCCAAACCTACGAGCAGTACTTC.